This TCR beta chain came from a study of T cells after yellow fever vaccination. Study outcomes and limitations: The secondary response was weaker but peaked faster, day 5 versus 15. CD4 and CD8 compartments shared a small share of clonotypes. Once the booster was given, most primary-vaccination clones reappeared, at approximately 97% for CD4 and 88% for CD8. FACS-sorted repertoires could harbor abundant contaminating bulk-population clonotypes.

This CDR3 region has 16 residues. The germline CDR1 and CDR2 sequences are SGHDN and FVKESK. V lost 5 bases and J 0 bases, leaving 14 bases between the germline ends. Each CDR3 protein is one row after TCRdb ran MiXCR on the 5' RACE reads. The profile covers 610,000 or so distinct CDR3 sequences, with about 12% appearing a single time and approximately 15% taken by the ten largest. This clonotype has a handful of counts. Its cognate antigen is unknown. The clonotype originates from a man younger than 45 who received the YFV17D yellow fever vaccine. Specimen: PBMCs, collected on the day of the yellow fever booster vaccination. J is TRBJ2-1 and V is TRBV14; possibly TRBD2 for D (6 bases). The CDR3 nucleotides are TGTGCCAGCAGCATCCGGGACTCTTCCTCCTACAATGAGCAGTTCTTC. Amino acids: CASSIRDSSSYNEQFF.